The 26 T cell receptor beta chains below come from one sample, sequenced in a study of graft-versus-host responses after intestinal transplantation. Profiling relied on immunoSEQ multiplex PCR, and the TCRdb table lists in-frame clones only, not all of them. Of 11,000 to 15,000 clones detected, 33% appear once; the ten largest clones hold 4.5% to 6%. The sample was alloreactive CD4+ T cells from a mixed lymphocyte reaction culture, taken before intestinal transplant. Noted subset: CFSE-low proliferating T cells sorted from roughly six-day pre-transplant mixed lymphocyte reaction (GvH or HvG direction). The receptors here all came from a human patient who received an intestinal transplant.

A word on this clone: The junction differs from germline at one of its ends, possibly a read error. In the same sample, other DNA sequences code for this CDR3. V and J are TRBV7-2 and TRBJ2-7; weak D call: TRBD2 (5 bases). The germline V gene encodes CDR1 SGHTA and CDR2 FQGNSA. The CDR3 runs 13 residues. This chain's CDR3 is CASSLALSYEQYF. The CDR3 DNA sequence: TGTGCCAGCAGTTTAGCGTTATCCTACGAGCAGTACTTC.

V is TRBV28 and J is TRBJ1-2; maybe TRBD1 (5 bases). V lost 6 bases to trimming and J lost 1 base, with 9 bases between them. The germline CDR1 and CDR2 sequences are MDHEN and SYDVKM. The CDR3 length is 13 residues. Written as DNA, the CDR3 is TGTGCCAGCAGCCCGGACAATAACTATGGCTACACCTTC. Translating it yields CASSPDNNYGYTF.

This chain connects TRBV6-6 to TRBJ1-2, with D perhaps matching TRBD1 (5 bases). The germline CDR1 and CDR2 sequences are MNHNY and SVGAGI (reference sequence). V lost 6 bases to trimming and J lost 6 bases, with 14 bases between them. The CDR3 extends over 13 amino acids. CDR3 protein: CASSKWGKNGYTF. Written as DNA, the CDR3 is TGTGCCAGCAGCAAGTGGGGGAAGAATGGCTACACCTTC.

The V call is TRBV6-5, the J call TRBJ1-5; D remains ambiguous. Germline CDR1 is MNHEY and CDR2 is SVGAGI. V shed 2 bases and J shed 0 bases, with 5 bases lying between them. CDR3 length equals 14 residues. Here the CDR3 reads CASSYRVSNQPQHF. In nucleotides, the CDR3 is TGTGCCAGCAGTTACAGGGTTAGCAATCAGCCCCAGCATTTT.

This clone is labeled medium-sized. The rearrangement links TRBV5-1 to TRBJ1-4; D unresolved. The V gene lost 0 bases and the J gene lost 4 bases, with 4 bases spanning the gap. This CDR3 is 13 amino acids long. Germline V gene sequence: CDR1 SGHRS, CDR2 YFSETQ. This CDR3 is CASSLGNNEKLFF. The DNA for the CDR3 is TGCGCCAGCAGCTTGGGTAATAATGAAAAACTGTTTTTT.

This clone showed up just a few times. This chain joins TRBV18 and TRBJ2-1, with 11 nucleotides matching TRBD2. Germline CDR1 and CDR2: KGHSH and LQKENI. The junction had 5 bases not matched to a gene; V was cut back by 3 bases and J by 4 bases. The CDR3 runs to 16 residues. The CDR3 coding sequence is TGTGCCAGCTCACCGATATTAGCGGGAGGGTACAATGAGCAGTTCTTC. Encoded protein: CASSPILAGGYNEQFF.

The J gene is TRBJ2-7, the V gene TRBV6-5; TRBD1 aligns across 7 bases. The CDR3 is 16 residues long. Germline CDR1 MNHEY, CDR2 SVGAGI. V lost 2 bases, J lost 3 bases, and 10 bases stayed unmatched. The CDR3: CASSYHTGVSRYEQYF. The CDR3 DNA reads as TGTGCCAGCAGTTACCACACAGGGGTATCTCGCTACGAGCAGTACTTC.

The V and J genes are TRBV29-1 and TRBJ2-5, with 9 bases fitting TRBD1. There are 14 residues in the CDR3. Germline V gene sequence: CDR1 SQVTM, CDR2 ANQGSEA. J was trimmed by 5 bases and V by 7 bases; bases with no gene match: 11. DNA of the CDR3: TGCAGCGCTCGTCCCGGGACAGGGCTGGAGACCCAGTACTTC. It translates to CSARPGTGLETQYF.

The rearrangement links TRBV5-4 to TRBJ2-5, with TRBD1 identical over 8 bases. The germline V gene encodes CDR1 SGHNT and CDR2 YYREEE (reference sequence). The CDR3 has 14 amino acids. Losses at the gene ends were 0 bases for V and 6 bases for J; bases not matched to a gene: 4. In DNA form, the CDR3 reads TGTGCCAGCAGCTTGGCAGGGGGCGGGAAGACCCAGTACTTC. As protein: CASSLAGGGKTQYF.

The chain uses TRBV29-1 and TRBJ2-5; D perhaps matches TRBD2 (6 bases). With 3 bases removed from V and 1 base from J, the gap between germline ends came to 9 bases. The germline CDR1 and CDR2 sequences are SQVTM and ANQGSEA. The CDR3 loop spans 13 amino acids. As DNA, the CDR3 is TGCAGCGTTGAGCGGGGCGCCCAAGAGACCCAGTACTTC. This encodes CSVERGAQETQYF.

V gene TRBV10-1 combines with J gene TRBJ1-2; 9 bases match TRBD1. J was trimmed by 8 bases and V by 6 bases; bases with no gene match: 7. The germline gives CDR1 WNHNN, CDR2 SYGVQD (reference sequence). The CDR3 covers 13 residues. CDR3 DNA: TGCGCCAGCAGCCGGGACAGGGATTACGGCTACACCTTC. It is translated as CASSRDRDYGYTF.

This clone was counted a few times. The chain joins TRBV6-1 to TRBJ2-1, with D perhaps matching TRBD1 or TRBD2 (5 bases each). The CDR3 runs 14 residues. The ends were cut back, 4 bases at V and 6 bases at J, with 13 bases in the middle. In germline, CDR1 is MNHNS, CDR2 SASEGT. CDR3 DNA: TGTGCCAGCAGTGCCCCGGGACGCATCAATGAGCAGTTCTTC. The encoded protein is CASSAPGRINEQFF.

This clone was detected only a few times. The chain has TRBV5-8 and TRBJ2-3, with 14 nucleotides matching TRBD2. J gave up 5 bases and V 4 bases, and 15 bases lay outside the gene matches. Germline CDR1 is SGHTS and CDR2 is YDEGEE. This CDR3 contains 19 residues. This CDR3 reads CASSAPGLAGAGGVDTQYF. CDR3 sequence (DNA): TGTGCCAGCAGCGCGCCGGGACTAGCGGGAGCTGGGGGAGTAGATACGCAGTATTTT.

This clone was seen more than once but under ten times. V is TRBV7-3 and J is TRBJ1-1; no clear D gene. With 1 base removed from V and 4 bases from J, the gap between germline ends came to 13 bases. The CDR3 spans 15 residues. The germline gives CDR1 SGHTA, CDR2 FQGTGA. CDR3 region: CASSLIPTRGTEAFF. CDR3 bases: TGTGCCAGCAGCTTAATCCCGACCCGGGGCACTGAAGCTTTCTTT. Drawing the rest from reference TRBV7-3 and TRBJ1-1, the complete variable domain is GAGVSQTPSNKVTEKGKYVELRCDPISGHTALYWYRQSLGQGPEFLIYFQGTGAADDSGLPNDRFFAVRPEGSVSTLKIQRTERGDSAVYLCASSLIPTRGTEAFFGQGTRLTVV.

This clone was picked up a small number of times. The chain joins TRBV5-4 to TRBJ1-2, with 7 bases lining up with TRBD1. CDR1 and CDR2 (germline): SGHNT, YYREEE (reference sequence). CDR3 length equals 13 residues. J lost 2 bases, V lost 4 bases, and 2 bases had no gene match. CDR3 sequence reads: CASSQGQNYGYTF. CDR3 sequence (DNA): TGTGCCAGCAGCCAGGGACAGAACTATGGCTACACCTTC.

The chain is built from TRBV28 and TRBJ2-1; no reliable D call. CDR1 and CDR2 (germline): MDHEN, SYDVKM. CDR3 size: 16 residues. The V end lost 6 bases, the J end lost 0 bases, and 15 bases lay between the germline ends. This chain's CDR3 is CASSPLRFSSYNEQFF. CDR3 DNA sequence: TGTGCCAGCAGCCCTCTCCGGTTCAGCTCCTACAATGAGCAGTTCTTC.

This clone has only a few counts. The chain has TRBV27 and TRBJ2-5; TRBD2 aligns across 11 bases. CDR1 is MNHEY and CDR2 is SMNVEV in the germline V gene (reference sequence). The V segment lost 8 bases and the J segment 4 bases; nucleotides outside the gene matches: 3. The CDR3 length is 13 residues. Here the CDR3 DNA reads TGTGCCAGCCGGCTAGCGGGAGGAGAGACCCAGTACTTC. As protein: CASRLAGGETQYF.

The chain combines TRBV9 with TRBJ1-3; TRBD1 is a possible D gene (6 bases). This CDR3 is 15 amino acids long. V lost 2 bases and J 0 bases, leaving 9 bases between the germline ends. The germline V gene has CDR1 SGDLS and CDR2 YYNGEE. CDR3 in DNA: TGTGCCAGCAGCGTGGGGGCCCACTCTGGAAACACCATATATTTT. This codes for CASSVGAHSGNTIYF.

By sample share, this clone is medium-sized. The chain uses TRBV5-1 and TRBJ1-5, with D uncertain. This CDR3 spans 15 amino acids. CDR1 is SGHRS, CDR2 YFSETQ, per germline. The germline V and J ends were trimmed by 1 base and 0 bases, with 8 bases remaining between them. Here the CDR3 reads CASSLTGDSNQPQHF. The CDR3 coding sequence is TGCGCCAGCAGCTTGACTGGGGATAGCAATCAGCCCCAGCATTTT.

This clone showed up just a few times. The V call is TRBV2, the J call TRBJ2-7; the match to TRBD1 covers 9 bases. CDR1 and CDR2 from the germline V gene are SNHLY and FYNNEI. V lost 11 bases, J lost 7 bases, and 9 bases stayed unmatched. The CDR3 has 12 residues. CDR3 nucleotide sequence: TGTGCCTCTCTGAGGGACAGGGATGAGCAGTACTTC. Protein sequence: CASLRDRDEQYF.

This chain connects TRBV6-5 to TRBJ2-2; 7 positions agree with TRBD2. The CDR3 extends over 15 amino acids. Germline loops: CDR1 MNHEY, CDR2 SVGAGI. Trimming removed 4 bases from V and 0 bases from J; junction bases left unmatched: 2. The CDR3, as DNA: TGTGCCAGCAGTTGGGAGGGCCCGAACACCGGGGAGCTGTTTTTT. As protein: CASSWEGPNTGELFF.

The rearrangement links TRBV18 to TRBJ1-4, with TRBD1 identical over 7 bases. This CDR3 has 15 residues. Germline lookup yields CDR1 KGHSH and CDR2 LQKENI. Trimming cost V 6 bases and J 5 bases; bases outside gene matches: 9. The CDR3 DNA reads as TGTGCCAGCTCGGGGAGGGACAGCTGGAATGAAAAACTGTTTTTT. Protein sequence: CASSGRDSWNEKLFF.

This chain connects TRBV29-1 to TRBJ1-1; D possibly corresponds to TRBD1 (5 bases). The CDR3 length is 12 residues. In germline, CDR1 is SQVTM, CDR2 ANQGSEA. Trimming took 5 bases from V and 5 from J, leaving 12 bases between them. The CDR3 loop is CSVLQVVTEAFF. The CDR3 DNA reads TGCAGCGTTCTACAGGTTGTGACTGAAGCTTTCTTT.

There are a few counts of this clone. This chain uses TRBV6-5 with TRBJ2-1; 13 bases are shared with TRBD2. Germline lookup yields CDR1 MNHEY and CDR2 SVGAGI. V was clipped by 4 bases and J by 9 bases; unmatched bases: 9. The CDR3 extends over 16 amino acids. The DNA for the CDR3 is TGTGCCAGCAGTTTCATTTGGACTAGCGGGAGAGGTGAGCAGTTCTTC. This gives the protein CASSFIWTSGRGEQFF.

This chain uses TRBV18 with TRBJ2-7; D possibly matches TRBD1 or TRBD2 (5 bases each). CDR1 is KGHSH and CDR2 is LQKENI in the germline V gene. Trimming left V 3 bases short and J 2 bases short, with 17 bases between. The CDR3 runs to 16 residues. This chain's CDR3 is CASSPKTGPLPYEQYF. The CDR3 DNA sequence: TGTGCCAGCTCACCGAAAACGGGACCGCTACCCTACGAGCAGTACTTC.

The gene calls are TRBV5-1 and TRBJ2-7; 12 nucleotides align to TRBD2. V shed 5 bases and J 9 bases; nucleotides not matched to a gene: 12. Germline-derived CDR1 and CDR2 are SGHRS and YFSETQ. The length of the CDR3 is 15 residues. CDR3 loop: CASRTSGSDGRGQYF. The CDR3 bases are TGCGCCAGCAGGACTAGCGGGAGTGATGGACGAGGGCAGTACTTC.